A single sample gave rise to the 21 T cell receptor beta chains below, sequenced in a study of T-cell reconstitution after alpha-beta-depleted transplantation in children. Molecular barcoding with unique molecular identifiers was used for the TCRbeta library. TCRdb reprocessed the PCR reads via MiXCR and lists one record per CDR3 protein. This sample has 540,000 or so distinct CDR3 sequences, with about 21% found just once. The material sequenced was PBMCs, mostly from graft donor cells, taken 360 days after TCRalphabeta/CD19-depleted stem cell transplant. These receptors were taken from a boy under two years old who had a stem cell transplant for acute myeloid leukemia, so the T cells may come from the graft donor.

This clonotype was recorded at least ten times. The CDR3 sequence: CSVDNSGAQGYTF. The CDR3 DNA sequence: TGCAGCGTTGATAATTCGGGGGCGCAGGGCTACACCTTC. The chain combines TRBV29-1 with TRBJ1-2; perhaps TRBD1 as D (6 bases). The CDR3 loop spans 13 amino acids. Germline CDR1 is SQVTM and CDR2 is ANQGSEA. Trimming cost V 3 bases and J 8 bases, with 16 bases left between them.

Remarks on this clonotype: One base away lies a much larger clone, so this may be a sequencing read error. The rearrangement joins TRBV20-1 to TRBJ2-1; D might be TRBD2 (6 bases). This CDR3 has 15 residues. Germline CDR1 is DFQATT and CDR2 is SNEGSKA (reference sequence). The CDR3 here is CCAQSGTGNYNEQFF. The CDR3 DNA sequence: TGCTGTGCTCAATCCGGGACTGGAAATTACAATGAGCAGTTCTTC.

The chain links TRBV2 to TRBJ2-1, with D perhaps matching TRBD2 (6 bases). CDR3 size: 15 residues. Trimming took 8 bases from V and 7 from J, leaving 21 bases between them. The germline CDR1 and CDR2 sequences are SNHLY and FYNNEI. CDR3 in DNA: TGTGCCAGCTCCAAACTAGCTAGTGGATCGAATGAGCAGTTCTTC. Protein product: CASSKLASGSNEQFF.

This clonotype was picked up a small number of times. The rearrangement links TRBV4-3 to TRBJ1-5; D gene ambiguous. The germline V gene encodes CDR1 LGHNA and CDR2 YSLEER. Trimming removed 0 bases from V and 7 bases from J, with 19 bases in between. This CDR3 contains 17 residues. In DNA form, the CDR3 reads TGCGCCAGCAGCCAAGAATGGGAATGGGGTCTAGGACAGCCCCAGCATTTT. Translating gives CASSQEWEWGLGQPQHF.

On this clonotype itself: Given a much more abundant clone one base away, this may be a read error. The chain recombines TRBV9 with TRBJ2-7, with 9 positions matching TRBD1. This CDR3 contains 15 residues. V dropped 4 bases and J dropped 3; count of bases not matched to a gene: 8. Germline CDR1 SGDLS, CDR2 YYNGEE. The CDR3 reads CASSPRTGVRYEQYF. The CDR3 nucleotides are TGTGCCAGCAGCCCCCGGACAGGGGTCCGCTACGAGCAGTACTTC.

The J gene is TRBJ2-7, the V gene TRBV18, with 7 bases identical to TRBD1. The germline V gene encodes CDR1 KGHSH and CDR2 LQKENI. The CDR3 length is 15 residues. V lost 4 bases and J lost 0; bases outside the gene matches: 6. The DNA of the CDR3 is TGTGCCAGCTCACGGACAGGCCCAAGCTCCTACGAGCAGTACTTC. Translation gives CASSRTGPSSYEQYF. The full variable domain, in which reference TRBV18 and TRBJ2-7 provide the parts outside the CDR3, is NAGVMQNPRHLVRRRGQEARLRCSPMKGHSHVYWYRQLPEEGLKFMVYLQKENIIDESGMPKERFSAEFPKEGPSILRIQQVVRGDSAAYFCASSRTGPSSYEQYFGPGTRLTVT.

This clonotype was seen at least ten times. CDR3 DNA sequence: TGTGCCAGCAGACCAGGGGTGTTGAACACTGAAGCTTTCTTT. Encoded protein: CASRPGVLNTEAFF. V usage is TRBV12-3 or TRBV12-4 and J usage is TRBJ1-1; a weak D match, TRBD1 (6 bases). V lost 6 bases and J 0 bases, leaving 11 bases between the germline ends. This CDR3 comprises 14 residues.

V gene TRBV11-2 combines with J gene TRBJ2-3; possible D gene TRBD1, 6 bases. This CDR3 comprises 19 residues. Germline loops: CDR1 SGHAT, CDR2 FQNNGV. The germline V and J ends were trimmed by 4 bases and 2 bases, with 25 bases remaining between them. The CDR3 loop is CASSSVVRGHPAPTDTQYF. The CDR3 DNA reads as TGTGCCAGCAGCTCAGTAGTACGGGGACACCCTGCTCCCACAGATACGCAGTATTTT. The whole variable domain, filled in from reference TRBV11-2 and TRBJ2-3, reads EAGVAQSPRYKIIEKRQSVAFWCNPISGHATLYWYQQILGQGPKLLIQFQNNGVVDDSQLPKDRFSAERLKGVDSTLKIQPAKLEDSAVYLCASSSVVRGHPAPTDTQYFGPGTRLTVL.

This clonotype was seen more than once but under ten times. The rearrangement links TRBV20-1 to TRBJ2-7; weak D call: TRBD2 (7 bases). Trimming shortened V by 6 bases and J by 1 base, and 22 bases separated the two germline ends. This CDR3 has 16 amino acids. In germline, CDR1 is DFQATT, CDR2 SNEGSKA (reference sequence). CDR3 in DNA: TGCAGTGCCAGGGGAGGGGTGGGTCGGAGGTCCTACGAGCAGTACGTC. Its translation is CSARGGVGRRSYEQYV.

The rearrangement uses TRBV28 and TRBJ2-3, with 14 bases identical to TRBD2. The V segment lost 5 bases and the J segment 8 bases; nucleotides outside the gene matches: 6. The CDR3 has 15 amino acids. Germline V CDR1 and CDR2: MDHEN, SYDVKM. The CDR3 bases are TGTGCCAGCAGTCGCCGGACTAGCGGGGGGTCTACGCAGTATTTT. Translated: CASSRRTSGGSTQYF.

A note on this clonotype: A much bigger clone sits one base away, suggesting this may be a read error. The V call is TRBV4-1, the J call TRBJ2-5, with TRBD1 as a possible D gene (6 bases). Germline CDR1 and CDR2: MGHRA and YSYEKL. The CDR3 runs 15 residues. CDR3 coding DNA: TGCGCCAGCAGCCAAGAAGGACAGTTTCAAGAGGCCCAGTACTTC. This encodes CASSQEGQFQEAQYF.

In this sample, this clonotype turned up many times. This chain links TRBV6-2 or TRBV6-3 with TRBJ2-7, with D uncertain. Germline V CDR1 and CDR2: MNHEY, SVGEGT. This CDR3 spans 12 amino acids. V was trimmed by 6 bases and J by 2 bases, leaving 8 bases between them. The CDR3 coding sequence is TGTGCCAGCAGAGATACTCCCTACGAGCAGTACTTC. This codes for CASRDTPYEQYF.

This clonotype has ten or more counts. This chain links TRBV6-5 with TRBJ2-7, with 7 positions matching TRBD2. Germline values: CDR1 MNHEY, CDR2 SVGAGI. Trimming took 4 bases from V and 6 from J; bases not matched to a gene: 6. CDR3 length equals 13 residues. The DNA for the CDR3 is TGTGCCAGCAGTTTGGGCGGGGGAGGCGAGCAGTACTTC. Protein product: CASSLGGGGEQYF.

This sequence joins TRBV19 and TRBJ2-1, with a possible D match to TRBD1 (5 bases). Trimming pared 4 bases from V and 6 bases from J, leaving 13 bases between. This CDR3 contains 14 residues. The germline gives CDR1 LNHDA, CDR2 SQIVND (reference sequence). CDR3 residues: CASSSRVLVNEQFF. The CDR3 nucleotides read TGTGCCAGTAGTAGCAGGGTGCTTGTCAATGAGCAGTTCTTC.

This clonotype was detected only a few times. The CDR3 protein is CASSGYYTNGYTF. CDR3 coding DNA: TGTGCCAGCAGTGGCTACTACACCAATGGCTACACCTTC. This chain uses TRBV6-1 with TRBJ1-2; D is ambiguous. The CDR3 runs 13 residues. The ends were cut back, 4 bases at V and 6 bases at J, with 12 bases in the middle. The V gene's germline CDR1 is MNHNS and CDR2 SASEGT.

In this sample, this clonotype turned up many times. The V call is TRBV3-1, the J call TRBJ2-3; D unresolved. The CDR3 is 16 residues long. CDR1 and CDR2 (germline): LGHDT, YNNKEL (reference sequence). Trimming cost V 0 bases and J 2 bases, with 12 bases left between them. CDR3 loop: CASSQDLGGFTDTQYF. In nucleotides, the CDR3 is TGTGCCAGCAGCCAAGACTTGGGCGGATTCACAGATACGCAGTATTTT.

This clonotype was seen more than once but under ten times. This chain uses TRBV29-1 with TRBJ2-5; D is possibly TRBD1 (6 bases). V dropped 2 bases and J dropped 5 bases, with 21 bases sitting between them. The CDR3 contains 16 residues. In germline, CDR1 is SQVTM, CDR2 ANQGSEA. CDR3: CSVERADRAFTETQYF. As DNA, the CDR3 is TGCAGCGTTGAACGGGCGGACAGAGCTTTTACGGAGACCCAGTACTTC.

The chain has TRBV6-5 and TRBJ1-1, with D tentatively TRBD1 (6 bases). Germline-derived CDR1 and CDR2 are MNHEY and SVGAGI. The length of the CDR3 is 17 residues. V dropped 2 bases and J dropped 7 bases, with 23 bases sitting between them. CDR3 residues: CASSYGSGGAGLHEAFF. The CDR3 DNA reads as TGTGCCAGCAGTTACGGGTCTGGGGGGGCAGGACTTCATGAAGCTTTCTTT.

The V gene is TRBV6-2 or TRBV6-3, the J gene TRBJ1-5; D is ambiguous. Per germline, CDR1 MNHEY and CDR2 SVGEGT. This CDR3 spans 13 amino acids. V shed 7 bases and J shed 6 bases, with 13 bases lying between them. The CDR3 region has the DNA TGTGCCAGCAAACCCGGACGGGGTCAGCCCCAGCATTTT. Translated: CASKPGRGQPQHF.

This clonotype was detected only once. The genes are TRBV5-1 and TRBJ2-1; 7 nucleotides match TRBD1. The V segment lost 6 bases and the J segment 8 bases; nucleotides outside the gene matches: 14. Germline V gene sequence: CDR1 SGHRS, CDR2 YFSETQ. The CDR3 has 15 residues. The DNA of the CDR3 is TGCGCCAGCACGACCGGGACAGCCAGCCTCGATGAGCAGTTCTTC. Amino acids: CASTTGTASLDEQFF.

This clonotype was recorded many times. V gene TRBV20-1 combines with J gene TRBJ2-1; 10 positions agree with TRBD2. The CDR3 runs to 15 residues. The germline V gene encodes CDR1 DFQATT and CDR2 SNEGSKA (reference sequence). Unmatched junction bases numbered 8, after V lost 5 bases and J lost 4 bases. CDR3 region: CSAFPLAGGYNEQFF. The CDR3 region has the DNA TGCAGTGCTTTTCCTTTAGCGGGAGGATACAATGAGCAGTTCTTC.